A selection of T cell receptor beta chains follows, all from one sample in a study of glioma-infiltrating T cells after dendritic cell vaccination. Repertoires were generated with immunoSEQ multiplex PCR, while TCRdb's copy carries only in-frame clones and drops some. The repertoire includes under 130,000 clones, 90% of them detected once, and around 2.6% sits in the top ten. The sequencing here drew on blood, taken after dendritic cell vaccination. Receptor source: a human donor with glioblastoma. CDR3s include the opening cysteine and the closing phenylalanine or tryptophan. The order of the fields is J gene, V gene, CDR3 protein.

TRBJ2-7	TRBV2	CASRASGDEQYF
TRBJ1-2	TRBV11-3	CASSFQGGLDYGYTF
TRBJ1-2	TRBV29-1	CSVEDQGQPYTF
NA	TRBV5-1	CASSSGTSGYEQYF
TRBJ1-4	TRBV7-9	CASSSTGGNEKLFF
TRBJ1-1	TRBV19	CASIPVDRETEAFF
TRBJ1-1	TRBV7-2	CASSSDIDTEAFF
TRBJ2-7	TRBV6-5	CASSGNRGGTEQYF
TRBJ1-5	TRBV10-2	CASSLREGNQPQHF
TRBJ1-2	TRBV11-2	CASSSGQGGGYGYTF
TRBJ2-7	TRBV6-5	CASSKDGGSSYEQYF
TRBJ1-1	TRBV5-4	CASSLDGTANTEAFF
TRBJ2-7	TRBV6-1	CASSLLAGDRYEQYF
TRBJ2-7	TRBV11-3	CASSPGVPEQYF
TRBJ1-1	TRBV20-1	CSASGPGEAFF
TRBJ1-4	TRBV4-1	CASSPETGGYEKLFF
TRBJ1-2	TRBV6-1	CASSEGGINYGYTF
TRBJ1-1	TRBV11-3	CASSSSLKLAEAFF
TRBJ2-2	TRBV6-1	CASSDTGRDTGELFF
TRBJ1-1	TRBV11-1	CASSPRPRGTRAFF
TRBJ2-1	TRBV7-2	CASSSQAGSYNEQFF